This TCR beta chain was documented in a study of human T cells and chemical hapten exposure. Overall study: The patients were mostly female; they had alopecia areata, totalis or universalis. Overall study results and limits: While controls formed fewer of them, expanded TCRs formed significantly more large CDR3 similarity clusters.

In germline, CDR1 is LNHNV, CDR2 YYDKDF (reference sequence). The V gene end was trimmed by 0 bases and the J gene end by 7 bases; junction bases not matched to a gene: 2. CDR3 size: 14 residues. This clonotype was seen ten or more times. Its antigen remains unknown. TCRdb reprocessed the RACE reads with MiXCR, giving one entry per CDR3 protein. Among about 90,000 distinct CDR3 sequences listed, 8.5% were seen once. Time point noted: pre-sensitization, week 0. Treatment in this sample: therapeutic diphenylcyclopropenone sensitization with weekly scalp DPC. Samples of blood were obtained prior to the application of each patch test. Unseparated into fractions, whole blood served as the source from which total RNA was extracted.

The sequencing used whole blood, collected in connection with sensitization to the hapten diphenylcyclopropenone (DPC). The TCR sequence derives from a man aged 35-49 years with alopecia areata. Some clones in this sample may be carry-over from other donors' samples. The V gene is TRBV15, the J gene TRBJ2-2; 7 bases map to TRBD2. CDR3 in amino acids: CATSRELAVGELFF. The CDR3 nucleotides read TGTGCCACCAGCAGAGAGCTAGCGGTCGGGGAGCTGTTTTTT. The full variable domain, its missing parts supplied by reference TRBV15 and TRBJ2-2, is DAMVIQNPRYQVTQFGKPVTLSCSQTLNHNVMYWYQQKSSQAPKLLFHYYDKDFNNEADTPDNFQSRRPNTSFCFLDIRSPGLGDTAMYLCATSRELAVGELFFGEGSRLTVL.